These 17 T cell receptor beta chains were sequenced from one sample in a study of T cell responses to AZD1222 COVID-19 vaccine. Assay: immunoSEQ multiplex PCR; the TCRdb copy retains only in-frame clones and omits some. The profile shows around 200,000 clones, approximately 92% of them singletons. This material consisted of peripheral blood, taken 28 days after the second dose of the MenACWY control vaccine. All receptors derive from an adult who received the MenACWY meningococcal vaccine as a control.

The rearrangement joins TRBV7-9 to TRBJ1-6; D gene ambiguous. Trimming took off 6 bases at V and 6 bases at J, with 3 bases between the two ends. CDR1 is SEHNR and CDR2 is FQNEAQ in the germline V gene (reference sequence). This CDR3 spans 11 amino acids. The CDR3 region has the DNA TGTGCCAGCAGGGGTAATTCACCCCTCCACTTT. It encodes CASRGNSPLHF.

The rearrangement links TRBV29-1 to TRBJ2-3, with a possible D match to TRBD1 (5 bases). Trimming cost V 2 bases and J 2 bases, with 8 bases left between them. Germline values: CDR1 SQVTM, CDR2 ANQGSEA. The CDR3 covers 13 residues. The chain's CDR3 is CSVEQGITDTQYF. DNA for the CDR3: TGCAGCGTTGAACAGGGCATCACAGATACGCAGTATTTT.

The chain has TRBV27 and TRBJ2-4; D is uncertain. The CDR3 covers 15 residues. Trimming cost V 5 bases and J 0 bases, with 11 bases left between them. Germline V lookup: CDR1 MNHEY, CDR2 SMNVEV (reference sequence). The CDR3 coding sequence is TGTGCCAGCAGTCCGGCCCAGATAGCCAAAAACATTCAGTACTTC. Amino acid sequence: CASSPAQIAKNIQYF.

This clone was observed a single time. The chain is built from TRBV7-2 and TRBJ1-5, with a weak D call TRBD1 (6 bases). Germline V gives CDR1 SGHTA, CDR2 FQGNSA. V shed 6 bases and J shed 0 bases, with 15 bases lying between them. This CDR3 has 16 amino acids. For the CDR3, the DNA is TGTGCCAGCAGACTTCAGACAGGATATAGCAATCAGCCCCAGCATTTT. Residues: CASRLQTGYSNQPQHF.

V and J are TRBV18 and TRBJ1-3; D is uncertain. This CDR3 comprises 14 residues. CDR1 and CDR2 (germline): KGHSH, LQKENI. V was cut by 3 bases and J by 0 bases, with 6 bases left in between. The chain's CDR3 is CASSPVDSGNTIYF. The CDR3 bases are TGTGCCAGCTCACCTGTGGACTCTGGAAACACCATATATTTT.

This chain joins TRBV10-3 and TRBJ1-6; no clear D. CDR1 and CDR2 from the germline V gene are ENHRY and SYGVKD. The CDR3 totals 14 residues. V was clipped by 4 bases and J by 6 bases, with 10 bases between them. The CDR3 sequence: CAISAAEGNSPLHF. The CDR3 nucleotides read TGTGCCATCAGTGCGGCTGAGGGTAATTCACCCCTCCACTTT.

The chain recombines TRBV30 with TRBJ2-1, with 7 bases lining up with TRBD2. The trim removed 4 bases at V and 0 bases at J, leaving 9 bases unmatched. This CDR3 comprises 16 residues. The germline gives CDR1 GTSNPN, CDR2 SVGIG (reference sequence). In nucleotides, the CDR3 is TGTGCCTGGAAAGCGGGGCAGTTGAGCTCCTACAATGAGCAGTTCTTC. Its translation: CAWKAGQLSSYNEQFF.

The chain combines TRBV30 with TRBJ1-4; D uncertain. Germline lookup yields CDR1 GTSNPN and CDR2 SVGIG (reference sequence). This CDR3 spans 14 amino acids. The V end was cut by 6 bases, the J end by 7 bases, with 18 bases between. The CDR3 nucleotides read TGTGCCTGCCCCTGGCCGGGGTATGGTGAAAAACTGTTTTTT. It codes for CACPWPGYGEKLFF.

This clone has a single count. The V and J genes are TRBV18 and TRBJ2-6; no reliable D call. This CDR3 region has 14 residues. Germline CDR1 reads KGHSH; CDR2 reads LQKENI. V lost 6 bases and J lost 0, with 6 bases in between. Here the CDR3 DNA reads TGTGCCAGCTCCTCTAGCTCTGGGGCCAACGTCCTGACTTTC. Translated, it gives CASSSSSGANVLTF.

This clone occurred once. The CDR3: CASSYGQGAAEQYF. In DNA, the CDR3 is TGTGCCAGCAGTTACGGACAGGGGGCGGCCGAGCAGTACTTC. The chain uses TRBV6-5 and TRBJ2-7; 11 bases map to TRBD1. CDR1 and CDR2 (germline): MNHEY, SVGAGI. J lost 6 bases, V lost 2 bases, and 3 bases had no gene match. This CDR3 comprises 14 residues.

The chain links TRBV27 to TRBJ1-4; 10 bases align to TRBD1. In germline, CDR1 is MNHEY, CDR2 SMNVEV (reference sequence). The trim removed 5 bases at V and 11 bases at J, leaving 5 bases unmatched. The CDR3 is 13 residues long. CDR3 in amino acids: CASSTWTGGKLFF. The CDR3 bases are TGTGCCAGCAGTACGTGGACAGGGGGTAAACTGTTTTTT. Full variable domain (rest looked up from reference TRBV27 and TRBJ1-4): EAQVTQNPRYLITVTGKKLTVTCSQNMNHEYMSWYRQDPGLGLRQIYYSMNVEVTDKGDVPEGYKVSRKEKRNFPLILESPSPNQTSLYFCASSTWTGGKLFFGSGTQLSVL.

The V gene is TRBV6-1, the J gene TRBJ2-2; D gene ambiguous. Germline-derived CDR1 and CDR2 are MNHNS and SASEGT. This CDR3 is built from 13 residues. V was shortened by 5 bases and J by 4 bases, with 8 bases between the two germline ends. CDR3: CASSFPLTGELFF. The CDR3 region has the DNA TGTGCCAGCAGTTTCCCGCTCACCGGGGAGCTGTTTTTT.

The chain links TRBV30 to TRBJ2-7, with TRBD1 matching 9 bases. The CDR3 is 13 amino acids. J lost 4 bases, V lost 4 bases, and 5 bases had no gene match. Germline CDR1 reads GTSNPN; CDR2 reads SVGIG (reference sequence). CDR3 loop: CAWNTGGGYEQYF. Here the CDR3 DNA reads TGTGCCTGGAATACAGGGGGCGGTTACGAGCAGTACTTC.

The CDR3 loop is CASSLDGYGYTF. DNA of the CDR3: TGTGCCAGCAGCTTGGACGGGTATGGCTACACCTTC. This chain joins TRBV5-6 and TRBJ1-2; D gene unclear. The ends were cut back, 0 bases at V and 5 bases at J, with 5 bases in the middle. There are 12 residues in the CDR3. Germline V gene lookup returns CDR1 SGHDT and CDR2 YYEEEE.

In the case of this clone: The junction differs from germline at one of its ends, possibly a read error. The chain combines TRBV6-1 with TRBJ1-2, with 10 bases identical to TRBD1. The CDR3 is 15 amino acids. Germline assignment: CDR1 MNHNS and CDR2 SASEGT. CDR3 DNA: TGTGCCAGCAGAGAAGGGACAGGGGATATCTATGGCTACACCTTC. Its translation is CASREGTGDIYGYTF.

This clone appeared once. The J gene is TRBJ2-1, the V gene TRBV27, with 8 positions matching TRBD2. Germline V CDR1 and CDR2: MNHEY, SMNVEV (reference sequence). The junction had 9 bases not matched to a gene; V was cut back by 5 bases and J by 0 bases. The CDR3 runs to 17 residues. CDR3: CASSLLRLASSYNEQFF. CDR3 DNA: TGTGCCAGCAGTCTCCTGCGACTAGCGAGCTCCTACAATGAGCAGTTCTTC.

The chain couples TRBV6-2 or TRBV6-3 to TRBJ1-1; D may be TRBD1 (5 bases). The CDR3 spans 14 residues. V shed 4 bases and J shed 3 bases, with 12 bases lying between them. Looked up from germline, CDR1 is MNHEY and CDR2 is SVGEGT. CDR3 nucleotides: TGTGCCAGCAGTTCCGGGGGGGTTGACACTGAAGCTTTCTTT. Translated, it gives CASSSGGVDTEAFF.